The 12 T cell receptor beta chains reported below all come from one sample, sequenced in a study of blood T cell repertoires in COVID-19. The protocol was immunoSEQ multiplex PCR, while the TCRdb copy is restricted to in-frame clones and leaves out a portion. The sample has roughly 70,000 clones; about 88% are singletons. Sequencing was done on a sample of peripheral blood. These receptors originate from a man in his 70s with active COVID-19.

This chain uses TRBV5-6 with TRBJ1-2; 12 bases are shared with TRBD1. The trim removed 4 bases at V and 10 bases at J, leaving 11 bases unmatched. This CDR3 contains 15 residues. From germline, CDR1 is SGHDT and CDR2 YYEEEE. This chain's CDR3 is CASSQGQGAIGYYTF. CDR3 nucleotides: TGTGCCAGCAGCCAGGGACAGGGGGCGATCGGATACTACACCTTC.

The gene calls are TRBV7-2 and TRBJ2-1; D may be TRBD2 (6 bases). Germline-derived CDR1 and CDR2 are SGHTA and FQGNSA. The length of the CDR3 is 17 residues. Deletions cut 5 bases from V and 0 bases from J, with 17 bases between. The CDR3 DNA is TGTGCCAGCAGCCCCCGGGTTGGCGGGGACTCCTACAATGAGCAGTTCTTC. Translation gives CASSPRVGGDSYNEQFF.

The chain uses TRBV3-1 (or the pseudogene TRBV3-2) and TRBJ1-2, with a weak D call TRBD1 (5 bases). The CDR3 is 15 residues long. V was cut by 0 bases and J by 8 bases, with 16 bases left in between. CDR1 and CDR2 (germline): LGHDT, YNNKEL (reference sequence). CDR3 bases: TGTGCCAGCAGCCAAGAAGGGGTCTCGGGTCTCGGCTACACCTTC. It encodes CASSQEGVSGLGYTF.

The V call is TRBV4-1, the J call TRBJ2-1; D is uncertain. CDR3 length: 13 residues. Trimming left V 1 base short and J 5 bases short, with 6 bases between. Germline CDR1 MGHRA, CDR2 YSYEKL. The CDR3 loop is CASSQGVHNEQFF. CDR3 sequence (DNA): TGCGCCAGCAGCCAAGGCGTTCACAATGAGCAGTTCTTC.

This chain connects TRBV9 to TRBJ2-1; D ambiguous. V lost 3 bases and J lost 6, with 4 bases in between. Germline V gene sequence: CDR1 SGDLS, CDR2 YYNGEE. CDR3 length: 11 amino acids. CDR3 DNA: TGTGCCAGCAGCGCCTTCAATGAGCAGTTCTTC. Its translation is CASSAFNEQFF.

This sequence joins TRBV15 and TRBJ2-5, with TRBD1 identical over 12 bases. The CDR3 sequence is 18 residues long. CDR1 and CDR2 from the germline V gene are LNHNV and YYDKDF (reference sequence). V was pared by 1 base and J by 7 bases, with 13 bases of the junction left unmatched. CDR3 DNA sequence: TGTGCCACCAGCAGAGCCGGGGGACAGGGGGCGAATTTTGGGACCCAGTACTTC. It is translated as CATSRAGGQGANFGTQYF.

The chain links TRBV5-4 to TRBJ2-5; 8 bases line up with TRBD2. Looked up from germline, CDR1 is SGHNT and CDR2 is YYREEE (reference sequence). This CDR3 region has 16 residues. J was trimmed by 2 bases and V by 3 bases; bases with no gene match: 9. The CDR3 DNA follows: TGTGCCAGCAGCTGGGGGCCCCGGGGGGGGCAAGAGACCCAGTACTTC. This translates into CASSWGPRGGQETQYF. Variable domain in full (rest from reference TRBV5-4 and TRBJ2-5): ETGVTQSPTHLIKTRGQQVTLRCSSQSGHNTVSWYQQALGQGPQFIFQYYREEENGRGNFPPRFSGLQFPNYSSELNVNALELDDSALYLCASSWGPRGGQETQYFGPGTRLLVL.

The chain recombines TRBV9 with TRBJ1-3; D is unclear. Germline assignment: CDR1 SGDLS and CDR2 YYNGEE. V gave up 0 bases and J gave up 2 bases, with 9 bases separating them. There are 15 residues in the CDR3. CDR3 residues: CASSVEWSPGNTIYF. As DNA, the CDR3 is TGTGCCAGCAGCGTAGAATGGAGCCCTGGAAACACCATATATTTT. Together with reference TRBV9 and TRBJ1-3, the CDR3 gives the full variable domain: DSGVTQTPKHLITATGQRVTLRCSPRSGDLSVYWYQQSLDQGLQFLIQYYNGEERAKGNILERFSAQQFPDLHSELNLSSLELGDSALYFCASSVEWSPGNTIYFGEGSWLTVV.

This sequence joins TRBV5-5 and TRBJ2-7; TRBD2 matches 12 bases. The CDR3 is 15 residues long. The J segment lost 3 bases and the V segment lost 4 bases, leaving 5 bases of the junction unmatched. Germline loops: CDR1 SGHKS, CDR2 YYEKEE (reference sequence). Here the CDR3 reads CASSHGLAGIYEQYF. The CDR3 DNA reads as TGTGCCAGCAGCCACGGACTAGCGGGAATCTACGAGCAGTACTTC.

CDR3 sequence: CASSSSPGQHTEAFF. CDR3 nucleotide sequence: TGTGCCAGCAGCTCATCCCCGGGACAGCACACTGAAGCTTTCTTT. The gene calls are TRBV7-3 and TRBJ1-1; 7 bases line up with TRBD1. Germline V CDR1 and CDR2: SGHTA, FQGTGA. The CDR3 totals 15 residues. V trimming: 4 bases; J trimming: 3 bases; junction bases outside the gene matches: 8.

The V gene is TRBV7-2, the J gene TRBJ2-5; possibly TRBD1 for D (6 bases). Trimming left V 1 base short and J 4 bases short, with 16 bases between. From germline, CDR1 is SGHTA and CDR2 FQGNSA. This CDR3 has 16 residues. The CDR3, as DNA: TGTGCCAGCAGCTTAGGGAGGTTGGCAGGGGTAGAGACCCAGTACTTC. Translation: CASSLGRLAGVETQYF. Variable domain in full (rest from reference TRBV7-2 and TRBJ2-5): GAGVSQSPSNKVTEKGKDVELRCDPISGHTALYWYRQSLGQGLEFLIYFQGNSAPDKSGLPSDRFSAERTGGSVSTLTIQRTQQEDSAVYLCASSLGRLAGVETQYFGPGTRLLVL.

This chain links TRBV6-1 with TRBJ2-3; 7 positions match TRBD1. CDR3 length: 15 residues. Trimming took 3 bases from V and 0 from J; bases not matched to a gene: 3. CDR1 and CDR2 (germline): MNHNS, SASEGT. CDR3: CASSDPTGSTDTQYF. Written as DNA, the CDR3 is TGTGCCAGCAGTGACCCGACAGGGAGCACAGATACGCAGTATTTT.